The next 9 T cell receptor beta chains were all read from a single sample in a study of blood T cell repertoires in COVID-19. The protocol was immunoSEQ multiplex PCR, while the TCRdb copy is restricted to in-frame clones and leaves out a portion. The repertoire holds some 220,000 clones, with 85% to 95% as singletons. The material sequenced was peripheral blood. The receptors come from a man aged 30 to 39 with COVID-19, enrolled during active disease.

This clone was found once. This chain joins TRBV6-5 and TRBJ2-7; 10 bases align to TRBD2. The V gene's germline CDR1 is MNHEY and CDR2 SVGAGI. J was trimmed by 2 bases and V by 6 bases; bases with no gene match: 7. CDR3 length equals 15 residues. Here the CDR3 DNA reads TGTGCCAGCAGCCTCGCTAGCGGGGGAACCTACGAGCAGTACTTC. The encoded protein is CASSLASGGTYEQYF.

The rearrangement links TRBV28 to TRBJ2-3, with a possible D match to TRBD1 (6 bases). V lost 2 bases and J lost 1, with 13 bases in between. The CDR3 is made up of 16 amino acids. The germline gives CDR1 MDHEN, CDR2 SYDVKM. The CDR3 region is CASSLINRAGTDTQYF. The CDR3 DNA reads as TGTGCCAGCAGTTTAATAAACAGGGCGGGCACAGATACGCAGTATTTT.

The rearrangement joins TRBV30 to TRBJ1-2; 10 bases are a match to TRBD1. Germline CDR1 is GTSNPN and CDR2 is SVGIG (reference sequence). J lost 4 bases, V lost 2 bases, and 13 bases had no gene match. The CDR3 spans 17 residues. The DNA for the CDR3 is TGTGCCTGGAGTCCCCAAACCCCCGGGACAGGGGCCTATGGCTACACCTTC. Its translation is CAWSPQTPGTGAYGYTF.

The rearrangement links TRBV6-2 or TRBV6-3 to TRBJ1-4, with unresolved D. This CDR3 comprises 14 residues. In germline, CDR1 is MNHEY, CDR2 SVGEGT. The V end lost 2 bases, the J end lost 8 bases, and 12 bases lay between the germline ends. In DNA form, the CDR3 reads TGTGCCAGCAGTTACCCGGGAGCTGGAGAAAAACTGTTTTTT. Encoded protein: CASSYPGAGEKLFF.

The chain joins TRBV9 to TRBJ1-5; perhaps TRBD1 as D (5 bases). The CDR3 loop spans 15 amino acids. Germline-derived CDR1 and CDR2 are SGDLS and YYNGEE. With 0 bases removed from V and 0 bases from J, the gap between germline ends came to 7 bases. The CDR3 DNA sequence: TGTGCCAGCAGCGTAGAGGGGAATAGCAATCAGCCCCAGCATTTT. Amino acids: CASSVEGNSNQPQHF.

The chain joins TRBV30 to TRBJ1-1; D not resolved. Germline CDR1 reads GTSNPN; CDR2 reads SVGIG (reference sequence). The CDR3 spans 13 residues. Trimming stripped 6 bases from V and 8 bases from J, with 19 bases between. In DNA, the CDR3 is TGTGCCTGTCATGTATGGACTGATTCAGAAGCTTTCTTT. Translating it yields CACHVWTDSEAFF.

The rearrangement links TRBV9 to TRBJ2-5, with 13 bases identical to TRBD2. The CDR3 extends over 16 amino acids. V lost 3 bases, J lost 5 bases, and 7 bases stayed unmatched. Germline assignment: CDR1 SGDLS and CDR2 YYNGEE. CDR3 protein: CASSATSGGARETQYF. Here the CDR3 DNA reads TGTGCCAGCAGCGCCACTAGCGGGGGGGCCAGGGAGACCCAGTACTTC.

The chain recombines TRBV7-3 with TRBJ1-1; tentative D call: TRBD1 (5 bases). The CDR3 has 14 residues. The V end lost 0 bases, the J end lost 1 base, and 6 bases lay between the germline ends. CDR1 and CDR2 (germline): SGHTA, FQGTGA. The CDR3 nucleotides are TGTGCCAGCAGCTTAACCAGGGAGAACACTGAAGCTTTCTTT. Its protein is CASSLTRENTEAFF. The full variable domain, its missing parts supplied by reference TRBV7-3 and TRBJ1-1, is GAGVSQTPSNKVTEKGKYVELRCDPISGHTALYWYRQSLGQGPEFLIYFQGTGAADDSGLPNDRFFAVRPEGSVSTLKIQRTERGDSAVYLCASSLTRENTEAFFGQGTRLTVV.

The chain uses TRBV14 and TRBJ1-1, with D maybe TRBD1 (5 bases). The CDR3 length is 16 residues. V lost 0 bases to trimming and J lost 6 bases, with 17 bases between them. Looked up from germline, CDR1 is SGHDN and CDR2 is FVKESK. The chain's CDR3 is CASSQDNIGAGAEAFF. The CDR3 nucleotides read TGTGCCAGCAGCCAAGATAATATTGGGGCCGGAGCTGAAGCTTTCTTT.